The 15 T cell receptor beta chains reported below all come from one sample, sequenced in a study of T cell responses to AZD1222 COVID-19 vaccine. Sequencing was performed with immunoSEQ multiplex PCR; in TCRdb, only in-frame clones are kept and a portion is missing. The data contain 150,000 to 200,000 clones, around 90% of them singletons. Material: peripheral blood, obtained 28 days after the second AZD1222 dose. These receptors were collected from an adult who received the AZD1222 COVID-19 vaccine.

The chain combines TRBV3-1 (or the pseudogene TRBV3-2) with TRBJ2-3, with 13 positions matching TRBD2. Germline V gives CDR1 LGHDT, CDR2 YNNKEL (reference sequence). V lost 4 bases, J lost 4 bases, and 5 bases stayed unmatched. The CDR3 contains 16 residues. DNA of the CDR3: TGTGCCAGCAGCCCATCACTAGCGGGAGGGTCAGATACGCAGTATTTT. It encodes CASSPSLAGGSDTQYF.

V and J are TRBV28 and TRBJ2-7; 8 bases are shared with TRBD1. From germline, CDR1 is MDHEN and CDR2 SYDVKM. V lost 1 base and J lost 3; bases outside the gene matches: 14. The CDR3 contains 18 residues. The DNA of the CDR3 is TGTGCCAGCAGTTTATCGAATTGGCGGCAGGGGGCCAACTACGAGCAGTACTTC. It specifies CASSLSNWRQGANYEQYF.

This clone was detected only once. The rearrangement links TRBV27 to TRBJ1-2, with 7 bases aligning to TRBD1. V was pared by 6 bases and J by 4 bases, with 8 bases of the junction left unmatched. CDR1 is MNHEY and CDR2 is SMNVEV in the germline V gene (reference sequence). The CDR3 contains 14 residues. CDR3 coding DNA: TGTGCCAGCAGGGCGACAGGGATTGGCTATGGCTACACCTTC. This sequence encodes CASRATGIGYGYTF.

This clone appeared once. The J gene is TRBJ1-1, the V gene TRBV6-5, with a possible D match to TRBD1 (6 bases). Per the germline V gene, CDR1 is MNHEY and CDR2 is SVGAGI. The germline V and J ends were trimmed by 4 bases and 0 bases, with 12 bases remaining between them. The CDR3 is 15 amino acids. The CDR3, as DNA: TGTGCCAGCAGTTTCCAACAGGGAGTGAACACTGAAGCTTTCTTT. This encodes CASSFQQGVNTEAFF.

In this sample, this clone turned up once. This sequence joins TRBV7-2 and TRBJ2-7; 10 positions match TRBD2. Germline V gene lookup returns CDR1 SGHTA and CDR2 FQGNSA. The CDR3 loop spans 17 amino acids. The trim removed 5 bases at V and 2 bases at J, leaving 12 bases unmatched. CDR3 nucleotide sequence: TGTGCCAGCAGCCTCATAGCGGGGGGCGGCGTCGCCTACGAGCAGTACTTC. Its translation: CASSLIAGGGVAYEQYF.

The chain employs TRBV4-1 and TRBJ1-2, with 7 bases identical to TRBD1. This CDR3 has 21 amino acids. Germline CDR1 reads MGHRA; CDR2 reads YSYEKL. V lost 1 base and J lost 1; bases outside the gene matches: 21. CDR3 residues: CASSQGPYARGQRLNNYGYTF. CDR3 coding DNA: TGCGCCAGCAGCCAAGGACCATATGCCAGGGGACAGCGATTGAATAACTATGGCTACACCTTC.

The chain joins TRBV11-3 to TRBJ2-4, with 12 bases identical to TRBD1. The CDR3 contains 15 residues. With V trimmed by 5 bases and J by 6 bases, 5 bases remained unmatched. The germline CDR1 and CDR2 sequences are SGHNT and YENEEA. The CDR3 DNA reads as TGTGCCAGCAGCAGGGGACAGGGGGCGCCAAACATTCAGTACTTC. Translating gives CASSRGQGAPNIQYF.

J is TRBJ2-1 and V is TRBV27; 7 bases match TRBD2. From germline, CDR1 is MNHEY and CDR2 SMNVEV (reference sequence). The V and J ends lost 6 bases and 0 bases, in that order; junction bases with no gene match: 5. This CDR3 region has 15 residues. DNA of the CDR3: TGTGCCAGCAGGCTTAGCGGGTCCTCCTACAATGAGCAGTTCTTC. Amino acid sequence: CASRLSGSSYNEQFF.

This chain connects TRBV6-5 to TRBJ1-1; D is unclear. The CDR3 is 14 residues long. Looked up from germline, CDR1 is MNHEY and CDR2 is SVGAGI. Trimming took off 0 bases at V and 2 bases at J, with 7 bases between the two ends. The CDR3 region has the DNA TGTGCCAGCAGTTACTCGGCAAGCAACACTGAAGCTTTCTTT. Encoded protein: CASSYSASNTEAFF.

The rearrangement links TRBV5-5 to TRBJ2-3, with D hard to call. Germline-derived CDR1 and CDR2 are SGHKS and YYEKEE (reference sequence). V lost 0 bases and J 7 bases, leaving 6 bases between the germline ends. This CDR3 region has 12 residues. This CDR3 reads CASSLVLYTQYF. The CDR3 DNA is TGTGCCAGCAGCTTGGTCCTCTATACGCAGTATTTT.

The chain has TRBV5-1 and TRBJ1-1; TRBD1 is a possible D gene (6 bases). V gave up 2 bases and J gave up 3 bases, with 14 bases separating them. The CDR3 runs 15 residues. The germline V gene has CDR1 SGHRS and CDR2 YFSETQ. CDR3 sequence (DNA): TGCGCCAGCAGCTTCTCCAGGGGTTTGGACACTGAAGCTTTCTTT. Protein sequence: CASSFSRGLDTEAFF. Drawing the rest from reference TRBV5-1 and TRBJ1-1, the complete variable domain is KAGVTQTPRYLIKTRGQQVTLSCSPISGHRSVSWYQQTPGQGLQFLFEYFSETQRNKGNFPGRFSGRQFSNSRSEMNVSTLELGDSALYLCASSFSRGLDTEAFFGQGTRLTVV.

CDR3 sequence reads: CASSQVGGVAEQYF. Written as DNA, the CDR3 is TGTGCCAGCAGCCAAGTAGGGGGTGTGGCGGAGCAGTACTTC. The rearrangement links TRBV4-2 to TRBJ2-7; tentative D call: TRBD1 (6 bases). Germline V CDR1 and CDR2: LGHNA, YNFKEQ. The CDR3 length is 14 residues. V lost 1 base and J 7 bases, leaving 14 bases between the germline ends.

The genes are TRBV4-2 and TRBJ2-7; D may match TRBD1 or TRBD2 (6 bases each). With 1 base removed from V and 6 bases from J, the gap between germline ends came to 16 bases. The CDR3 contains 15 residues. CDR1 and CDR2 from the germline V gene are LGHNA and YNFKEQ. CDR3 residues: CASSQAPGAPFEQYF. The CDR3 region has the DNA TGTGCCAGCAGCCAAGCCCCGGGGGCACCTTTCGAGCAGTACTTC.

The rearrangement links TRBV21-1 to TRBJ1-6. TRBV21-1 is listed as a pseudogene. The CDR3 is 18 amino acids. The CDR3 protein is CASSKSDWLGCPLPPLHF. The CDR3 coding sequence is TGTGCCAGCAGCAAAAGCGATTGGCTAGGGTGTCCCCTACCACCCCTCCACTTT.

The CDR3 DNA reads as TGTGCCAGCAGCTTGCGCACGGCGCACTCTGGAAACACCATATATTTT. Translated, it gives CASSLRTAHSGNTIYF. This chain uses TRBV5-8 with TRBJ1-3, with D unresolved. The CDR3 extends over 16 amino acids. Per the germline V gene, CDR1 is SGHTS and CDR2 is YDEGEE. Trimming took off 1 base at V and 0 bases at J, with 11 bases between the two ends.